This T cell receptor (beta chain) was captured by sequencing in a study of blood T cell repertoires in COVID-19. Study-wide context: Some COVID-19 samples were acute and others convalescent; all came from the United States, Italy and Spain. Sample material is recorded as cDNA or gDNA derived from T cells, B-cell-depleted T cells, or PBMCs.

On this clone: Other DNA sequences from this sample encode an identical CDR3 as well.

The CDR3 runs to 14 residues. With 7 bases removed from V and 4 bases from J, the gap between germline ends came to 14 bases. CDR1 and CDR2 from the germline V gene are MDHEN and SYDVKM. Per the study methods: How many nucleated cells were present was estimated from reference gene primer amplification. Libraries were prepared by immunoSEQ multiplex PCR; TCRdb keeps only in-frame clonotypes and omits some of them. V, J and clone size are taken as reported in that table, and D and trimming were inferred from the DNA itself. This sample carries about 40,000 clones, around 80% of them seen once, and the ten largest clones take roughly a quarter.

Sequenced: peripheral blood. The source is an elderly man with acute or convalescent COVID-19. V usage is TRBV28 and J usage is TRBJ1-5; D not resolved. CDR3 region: CASTRPGRNQPQHF. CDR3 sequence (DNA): TGTGCCAGCACCCGACCGGGTCGTAATCAGCCCCAGCATTTT.